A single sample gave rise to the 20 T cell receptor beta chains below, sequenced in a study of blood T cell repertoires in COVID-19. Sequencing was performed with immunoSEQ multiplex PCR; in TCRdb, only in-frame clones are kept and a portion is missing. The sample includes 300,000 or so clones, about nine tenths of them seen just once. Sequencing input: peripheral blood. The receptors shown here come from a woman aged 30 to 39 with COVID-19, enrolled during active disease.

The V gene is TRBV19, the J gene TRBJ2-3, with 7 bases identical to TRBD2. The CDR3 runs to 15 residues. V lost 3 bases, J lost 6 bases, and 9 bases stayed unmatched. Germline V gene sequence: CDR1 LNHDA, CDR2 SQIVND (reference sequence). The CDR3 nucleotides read TGTGCCAGTAGTATCAGTCTAGCGGCTACGGATACGCAGTATTTT. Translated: CASSISLAATDTQYF.

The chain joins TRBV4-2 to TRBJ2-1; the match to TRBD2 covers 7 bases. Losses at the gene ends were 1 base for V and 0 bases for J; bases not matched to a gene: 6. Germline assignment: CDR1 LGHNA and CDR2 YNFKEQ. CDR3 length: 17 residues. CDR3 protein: CASSQVNGGSSYNEQFF. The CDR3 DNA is TGTGCCAGCAGCCAAGTAAATGGCGGGAGCTCCTACAATGAGCAGTTCTTC.

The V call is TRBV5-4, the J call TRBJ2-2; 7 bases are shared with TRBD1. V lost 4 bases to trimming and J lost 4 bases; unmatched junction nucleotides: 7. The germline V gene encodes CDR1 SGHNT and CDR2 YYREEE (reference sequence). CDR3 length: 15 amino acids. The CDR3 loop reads CASSPGGQATGELFF. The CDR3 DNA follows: TGTGCCAGCAGCCCTGGTGGACAGGCCACCGGGGAGCTGTTTTTT.

CDR3 sequence: CASSVDKGAGELFF. In DNA form, the CDR3 reads TGTGCCAGCAGCGTAGATAAGGGGGCCGGGGAGCTGTTTTTT. J is TRBJ2-2 and V is TRBV9, with a possible D match to TRBD1 (6 bases). V was shortened by 0 bases and J by 6 bases, with 9 bases between the two germline ends. Germline CDR1 reads SGDLS; CDR2 reads YYNGEE. This CDR3 contains 14 residues.

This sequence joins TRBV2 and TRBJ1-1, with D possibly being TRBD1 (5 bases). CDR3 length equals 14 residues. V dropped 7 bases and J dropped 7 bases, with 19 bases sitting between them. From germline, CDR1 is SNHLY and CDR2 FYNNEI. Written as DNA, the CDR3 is TGTGCCAGCACCAAAAATTTCGGGGGAGGTGAAGCTTTCTTT. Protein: CASTKNFGGGEAFF.

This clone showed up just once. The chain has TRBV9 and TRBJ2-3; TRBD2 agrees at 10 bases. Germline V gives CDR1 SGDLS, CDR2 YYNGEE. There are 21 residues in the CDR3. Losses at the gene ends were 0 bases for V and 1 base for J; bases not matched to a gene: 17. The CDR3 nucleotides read TGTGCCAGCAGCGTAGCCCAGGGGGGTGCTAGCGGGAGTTATCGCACAGATACGCAGTATTTT. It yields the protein CASSVAQGGASGSYRTDTQYF.

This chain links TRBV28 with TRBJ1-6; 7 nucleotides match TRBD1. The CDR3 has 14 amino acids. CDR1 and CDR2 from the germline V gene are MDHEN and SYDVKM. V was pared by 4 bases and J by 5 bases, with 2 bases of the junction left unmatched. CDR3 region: CASSSGQNNSPLHF. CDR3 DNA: TGTGCCAGCAGTTCGGGACAGAATAATTCACCCCTCCACTTT.

In DNA form, the CDR3 reads TGTGCCAGCAGTGAGAAATCGACAGGGGGCCAGCCCCAGCATTTT. It yields the protein CASSEKSTGGQPQHF. The rearrangement uses TRBV6-1 and TRBJ1-5, with 10 bases fitting TRBD1. The germline CDR1 and CDR2 sequences are MNHNS and SASEGT. V shed 3 bases and J 7 bases; nucleotides not matched to a gene: 6. The CDR3 totals 15 residues.

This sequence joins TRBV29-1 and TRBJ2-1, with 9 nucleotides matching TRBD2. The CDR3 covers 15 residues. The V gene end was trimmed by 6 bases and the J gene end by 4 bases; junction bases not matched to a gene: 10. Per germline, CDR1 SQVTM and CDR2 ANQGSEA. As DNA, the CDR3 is TGCAGCGTGGGACTAGCAAGGAGGGGTTACAATGAGCAGTTCTTC. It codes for CSVGLARRGYNEQFF.

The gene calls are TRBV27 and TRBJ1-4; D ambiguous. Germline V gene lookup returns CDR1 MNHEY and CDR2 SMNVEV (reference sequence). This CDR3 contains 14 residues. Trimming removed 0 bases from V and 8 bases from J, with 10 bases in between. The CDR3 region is CASSLSTGSEKLFF. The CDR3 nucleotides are TGTGCCAGCAGTTTATCGACGGGGTCGGAAAAACTGTTTTTT.

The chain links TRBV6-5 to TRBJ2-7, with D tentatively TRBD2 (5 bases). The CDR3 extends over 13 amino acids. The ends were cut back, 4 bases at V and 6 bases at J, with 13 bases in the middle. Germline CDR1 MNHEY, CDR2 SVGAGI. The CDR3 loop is CASSSLLEAEQYF. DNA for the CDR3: TGTGCCAGCAGTTCACTCCTGGAGGCCGAGCAGTACTTC.

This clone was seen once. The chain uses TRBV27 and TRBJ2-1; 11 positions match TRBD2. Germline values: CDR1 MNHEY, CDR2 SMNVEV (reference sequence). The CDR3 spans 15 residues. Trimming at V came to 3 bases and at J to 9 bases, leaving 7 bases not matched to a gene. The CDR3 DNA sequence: TGTGCCAGCAGTTTTGCACTAGCGGGAGTCAGTGAGCAGTTCTTC. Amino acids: CASSFALAGVSEQFF.

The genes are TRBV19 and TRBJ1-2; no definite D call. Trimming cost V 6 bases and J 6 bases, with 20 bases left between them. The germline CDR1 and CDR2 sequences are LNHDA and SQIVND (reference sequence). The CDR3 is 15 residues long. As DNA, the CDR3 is TGTGCCAGTAGCCTGACCGAGGGAGGGCGAGATGGCTACACCTTC. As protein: CASSLTEGGRDGYTF.

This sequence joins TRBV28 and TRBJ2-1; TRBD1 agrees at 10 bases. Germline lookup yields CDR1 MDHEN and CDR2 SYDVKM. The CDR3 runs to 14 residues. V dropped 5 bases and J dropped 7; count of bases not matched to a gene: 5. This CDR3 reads CASSRDRGGNEQFF. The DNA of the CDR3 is TGTGCCAGCAGTCGGGACAGGGGTGGTAATGAGCAGTTCTTC. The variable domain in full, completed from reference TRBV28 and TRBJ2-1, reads DVKVTQSSRYLVKRTGEKVFLECVQDMDHENMFWYRQDPGLGLRLIYFSYDVKMKEKGDIPEGYSVSREKKERFSLILESASTNQTSMYLCASSRDRGGNEQFFGPGTRLTVL.

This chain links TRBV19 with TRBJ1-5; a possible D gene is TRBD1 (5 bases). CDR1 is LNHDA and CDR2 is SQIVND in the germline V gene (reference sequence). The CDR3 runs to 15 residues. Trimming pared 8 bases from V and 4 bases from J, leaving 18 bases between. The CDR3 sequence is CASDAGGSGNQPQHF. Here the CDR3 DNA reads TGTGCCAGTGACGCCGGGGGGTCGGGTAATCAGCCCCAGCATTTT.

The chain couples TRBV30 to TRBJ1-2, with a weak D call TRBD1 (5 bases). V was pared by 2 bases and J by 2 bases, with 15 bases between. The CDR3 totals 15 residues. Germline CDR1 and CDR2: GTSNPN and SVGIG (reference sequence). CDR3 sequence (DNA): TGTGCCTGGAGTCTTCAGGGAGGAAGAAACTATGGCTACACCTTC. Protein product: CAWSLQGGRNYGYTF.

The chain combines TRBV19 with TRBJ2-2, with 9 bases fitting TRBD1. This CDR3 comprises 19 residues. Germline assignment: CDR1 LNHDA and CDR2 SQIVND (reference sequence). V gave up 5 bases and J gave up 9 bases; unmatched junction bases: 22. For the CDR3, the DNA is TGTGCCAGTAGTGCACGGACAGGGGCCGATAGGGGGGAGACGAGGGAGCTGTTTTTT. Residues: CASSARTGADRGETRELFF. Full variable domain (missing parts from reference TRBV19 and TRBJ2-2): DGGITQSPKYLFRKEGQNVTLSCEQNLNHDAMYWYRQDPGQGLRLIYYSQIVNDFQKGDIAEGYSVSREKKESFPLTVTSAQKNPTAFYLCASSARTGADRGETRELFFGEGSRLTVL.

The CDR3 is CASSLALGGGAYEQYF. The DNA for the CDR3 is TGCGCCAGCAGCTTGGCCTTAGGAGGTGGGGCCTACGAGCAGTACTTC. The V call is TRBV5-1, the J call TRBJ2-7; tentative D call: TRBD2 (5 bases). This CDR3 region has 16 residues. CDR1 and CDR2 from the germline V gene are SGHRS and YFSETQ. V shed 0 bases and J shed 2 bases, with 15 bases lying between them.

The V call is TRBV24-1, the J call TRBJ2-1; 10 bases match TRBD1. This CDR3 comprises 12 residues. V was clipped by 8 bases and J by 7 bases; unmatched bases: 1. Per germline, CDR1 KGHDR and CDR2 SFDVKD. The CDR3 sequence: CATTDRGNEQFF. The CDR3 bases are TGTGCCACCACGGACAGGGGGAATGAGCAGTTCTTC.

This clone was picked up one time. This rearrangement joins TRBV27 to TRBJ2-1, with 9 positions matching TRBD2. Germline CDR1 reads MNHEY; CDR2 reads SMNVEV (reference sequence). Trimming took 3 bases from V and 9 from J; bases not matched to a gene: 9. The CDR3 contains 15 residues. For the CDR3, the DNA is TGTGCCAGCAGTTTGTTAGCGGGAGACCTAGGTGAGCAGTTCTTC. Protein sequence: CASSLLAGDLGEQFF.